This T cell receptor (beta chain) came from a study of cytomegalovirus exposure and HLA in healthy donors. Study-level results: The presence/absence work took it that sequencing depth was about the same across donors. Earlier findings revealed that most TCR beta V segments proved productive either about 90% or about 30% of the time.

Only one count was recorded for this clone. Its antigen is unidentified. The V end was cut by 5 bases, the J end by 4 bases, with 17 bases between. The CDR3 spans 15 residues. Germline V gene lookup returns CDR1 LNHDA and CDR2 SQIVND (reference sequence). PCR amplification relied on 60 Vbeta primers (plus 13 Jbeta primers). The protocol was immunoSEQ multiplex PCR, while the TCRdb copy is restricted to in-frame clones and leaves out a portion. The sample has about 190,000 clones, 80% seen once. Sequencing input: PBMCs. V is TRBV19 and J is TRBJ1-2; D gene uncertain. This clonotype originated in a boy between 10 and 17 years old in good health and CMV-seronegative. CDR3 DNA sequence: TGTGCCAGTAGTCCTGCCGCCGGGATCTCCTATGGCTACACCTTC. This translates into CASSPAAGISYGYTF.